The following is a TCR beta chain sequence with its context. CDR1 and CDR2 (germline): SGHTA, FQGNSA. Trimming took off 1 base at V and 2 bases at J, with 10 bases between the two ends. This CDR3 has 15 amino acids. This entry belongs to a study of T cell changes during pregnancy in multiple sclerosis. This table comes from immunoSEQ multiplex PCR, and its TCRdb copy is limited to in-frame clones, with some not included. The table shows 85,000 to 100,000 clones, with about 93% occurring only once. The sequence came from a female donor with multiple sclerosis, enrolled in a pregnancy study. The chain couples TRBV7-2 to TRBJ2-3, with D perhaps matching TRBD2 (5 bases). Specimen: peripheral blood, collected after pregnancy. The CDR3: CASSLGGSLTDTQYF. The CDR3 region has the DNA TGTGCCAGCAGCTTAGGAGGGAGTCTCACAGATACGCAGTATTTT.